These T cell receptor beta chains were read from a single sample in a study of patients and donors after allogeneic stem cell transplantation. A single record per CDR3 protein comes from TCRdb applying MiXCR to the RT-PCR reads. The table has about a million distinct CDR3 sequences, under 20% seen once; the top ten hold 5% to 6.5%. Material for sequencing was blood, either unsorted or a sorted T cell fraction (not recorded which). The receptors were sampled from a human donor who was either an allogeneic HSCT recipient or a stem cell or donor lymphocyte infusion donor (not recorded which). It is not recorded whose cells these are; they may come from a transplant donor. CDR3s include the opening cysteine and the closing phenylalanine or tryptophan. The order of the fields is V gene, D gene, J gene, clone size, CDR3 DNA, CDR3 protein. A D gene is named only where the DNA matches it firmly. Some rows have no size entry. The others give once, few or many, or a class for an expanded clone.

>TRBV27|NA|TRBJ2-3|NA
TGTACCAGCAGGGGAGATACGCAGTATTTT
CTSRGDTQYF
>TRBV5-1|NA|TRBJ2-3|NA
TGCGCCAGCAGCCCAAGTCAGGATACGCAGTATTTT
CASSPSQDTQYF
>TRBV6-5|TRBD2|TRBJ2-1|NA
TGTGCCAGCAGCGAAACTAGCGCAGGGCAGTTCTTC
CASSETSAGQFF
>TRBV25-1|NA|TRBJ2-3|few
TGTGCCAGCAGTGAATACATCACAGATACGCAGTATTTT
CASSEYITDTQYF
>TRBV10-3|NA|TRBJ1-5|few
TGTGCCACAGAGGTGCGGGTCTGCTGCCAGCCCCAGCATTTT
CATEVRVCCQPQHF
>TRBV28|NA|TRBJ1-4|NA
TGTGCCAGCAGACCACCAACGGGACCTCATAATGAAAAACTGTTTTTT
CASRPPTGPHNEKLFF
>TRBV7-2|NA|TRBJ1-1|few
TGTGCCAGCAGCTTAGGCGCGACGGTGAACACTGAAGCTTTCTTT
CASSLGATVNTEAFF
>TRBV4-1|TRBD2|TRBJ2-5|NA
TGCGCCAGCAGCCACCGACTAGCGGGAGTTCAAGAGACCCAGTACTTC
CASSHRLAGVQETQYF
>TRBV24-1|TRBD2|TRBJ2-1|few
TGTGCCACCAGTTTTAGCGGGAGTCGGTGGGATGAGCAGTTCTTC
CATSFSGSRWDEQFF
>TRBV9|TRBD1|TRBJ2-1|NA
TGTGCCAGCAGCTATAAGGTGCGGACAGGGTTCTACAATGAGCAGTTCTTC
CASSYKVRTGFYNEQFF
>TRBV27|NA|TRBJ2-5|few
TGTGCCAGCAGTCTTCGGCGGGGCGGGGAGACCCAGTACTTC
CASSLRRGGETQYF
>TRBV7-2|TRBD1|TRBJ2-5|NA
TGTGCCAGCAGCCGGGACAGGTGGGGAGAGACCCAGTACTTC
CASSRDRWGETQYF
>TRBV24-1|NA|TRBJ2-3|NA
TGTGCCACCAGTGATTTGGGGGCCGCCACAGATACGCAGTATTTT
CATSDLGAATDTQYF
>TRBV7-2|TRBD2|TRBJ2-1|many
TGTGCCAGCAGCCCGGGACTAGCACACCATGAGCAGTTCTTC
CASSPGLAHHEQFF
>TRBV20-1|NA|TRBJ1-1|many
TGCAGTGCTAGAGAAACCGGGACTCAGAACACTGAAGCTTTCTTT
CSARETGTQNTEAFF
>TRBV25-1|NA|TRBJ1-1|NA
TGTGCCAGCAGTGGGAGACAGAGGATGAACACTGAAGCTTTCTTT
CASSGRQRMNTEAFF
>TRBV20-1|NA|TRBJ2-2|NA
TGCAGTGCTAGAGATTGGGGGCACAAGACCGGGGAGCTGTTTTTT
CSARDWGHKTGELFF
>TRBV5-5|NA|TRBJ1-1|few
TGTGCCAGCAGCTTGTGGTGGACTGAAGCTTTCTTT
CASSLWWTEAFF
>TRBV6-5|NA|TRBJ1-2|NA
TGTGCCAGCAGTTACTCGATCGGTGGCAACGGCTACACCTTC
CASSYSIGGNGYTF
>TRBV11-2|NA|TRBJ2-2|few
TGTGCCAGCAGCTTAGGAGGGAATTCCGGGGAGCTGTTTTTT
CASSLGGNSGELFF
>TRBV2|TRBD2|TRBJ2-3|NA
TGTGCCAGCAGTGGACTAGCGGGAAAATTTGATACGCAGTATTTT
CASSGLAGKFDTQYF
>TRBV24-1|TRBD2|TRBJ2-3|few
TGTGCCACCAGTGATAAAGGGGCTAGCGGGAGCCCTAGCACAGATACGCAGTATTTT
CATSDKGASGSPSTDTQYF
>TRBV9|NA|TRBJ1-2|few
TGTGCCAGCAGCGGAGGGACGTTCTACACCTTC
CASSGGTFYTF
>TRBV5-4|NA|TRBJ1-1|NA
TGTGCCAGCAGCTTGGGCGAGGGTCAGAGTATGGGTGCTTTCTTT
CASSLGEGQSMGAFF
>TRBV11-1|NA|TRBJ2-7|NA
TGTGCCAGCAGCTTATATCTGGGGAGCGGAAGGAGCTCCTACGAGCAGTACTTC
CASSLYLGSGRSSYEQYF
>TRBV4-3|NA|TRBJ1-2|NA
TGCGCCAGCAGCCAAGACATCCTTAACTATGGCTACACCTTC
CASSQDILNYGYTF
>TRBV7-8|NA|TRBJ1-3|NA
TGTGCCAGCAGCTTAATGAGAAACACCATATATTTT
CASSLMRNTIYF
>TRBV7-2|NA|TRBJ2-7|few
TGTGCCAGCAGTCGTTTGACAAAGGAGCAGTACTTC
CASSRLTKEQYF
>TRBV7-2|NA|TRBJ2-3|NA
TGTGCCTCCGCCTCGGGGCTAGAAAGCACAGATACGCAGTATTTT
CASASGLESTDTQYF
>TRBV12-3/TRBV12-4|NA|TRBJ2-1|NA
TGTGCCAGCAACCCCCAGATGAAAACAGGGAGGCAGTTCTTC
CASNPQMKTGRQFF
>TRBV24-1|NA|TRBJ2-2|many
TGTGCCACCTCCTCGGGTGGAGGCGGGATGACCGGGGAGCTGTTTTTT
CATSSGGGGMTGELFF
>TRBV5-1|NA|TRBJ2-3|few
TGCGCCAGCAGCTTGTCCGGGGGCTACACAGATACGCAGTATTTT
CASSLSGGYTDTQYF
>TRBV20-1|TRBD1|TRBJ1-5|NA
TGCAGTGCTGGAACGACAGGGCACCAGCCCCAGCATTTT
CSAGTTGHQPQHF
>TRBV27|NA|TRBJ2-7|NA
TGTGCCAGCACCCCGGGGTGGCCGGGGAAGCAGTACTTC
CASTPGWPGKQYF
>TRBV5-8|NA|TRBJ2-3|NA
TGTGCCAGCACCATGTACCGGGACCTGTCTAGCACAGATACGCAGTATTTT
CASTMYRDLSSTDTQYF
>TRBV7-2|TRBD1|TRBJ1-1|few
TGTGCCAGCATCCAAGCGGGCAGGGGGAGGGAACGCACTGAAGCTTTCTTT
CASIQAGRGRERTEAFF
>TRBV6-1|TRBD2|TRBJ2-3|few
TGTGCCAGCAGCCCCCCCGGCGGGAGGTTGGCAGATACGCAGTATTTT
CASSPPGGRLADTQYF
>TRBV5-1|NA|TRBJ2-5|few
TGCGCCAGCAGCTTGAGAGCCCGATCTGAGACCCAGTACTTC
CASSLRARSETQYF
>TRBV4-2|NA|TRBJ2-7|NA
TGTGCCAGCAGCCAAGATCTTCGGGTGCACGAGCAGTACTTC
CASSQDLRVHEQYF
>TRBV7-9|NA|TRBJ2-3|NA
TGTGCCAGCAGCTTACCAGGGGTTTCTAGCACAGATACGCAGTATTTT
CASSLPGVSSTDTQYF
>TRBV6-2/TRBV6-3|NA|TRBJ1-1|NA
TGTGCCAGCAGCTGGACAGCGGTCTTAGCTGAAGCTTTCTTT
CASSWTAVLAEAFF
>TRBV4-1|NA|TRBJ1-2|few
TGCGCCAGCAGCCAAGACAGCCGGGATCTAGGTGGCTACACCTTC
CASSQDSRDLGGYTF
>TRBV29-1|TRBD2|TRBJ2-1|many
TGCAGCGCTGCGGGACTAGCGGGAGACAATGAGCAGTTCTTC
CSAAGLAGDNEQFF
>TRBV9|TRBD2|TRBJ2-3|NA
TGTGCCAGCAGCGTAGCTATAACTAGCGGGGTGAATACGCAGTATTTT
CASSVAITSGVNTQYF
>TRBV10-3|TRBD1|TRBJ2-3|NA
TGTGCCATCAGTGAACCCGAGACAGGGGACACAGATACGCAGTATTTT
CAISEPETGDTDTQYF
>TRBV20-1|TRBD2|TRBJ2-3|few
TGCAGTGCTAGCCAACCCTTAGCGGGAGGGCCCTCTGTAGATACGCAGTATTTT
CSASQPLAGGPSVDTQYF
>TRBV5-6|NA|TRBJ2-2|NA
TGTGCCAGCAGCTTGTACCGGGGCAAAGGGACCGGGGAGCTGTTTTTT
CASSLYRGKGTGELFF